This TCR beta chain was obtained from a study of STAT5B mutations in CD4+ large granular lymphocyte leukemia (dated by TCRdb to the early 2020s). For context, the study as a whole: Among the healthy controls, the CDR3 'QG' motif was associated with a particular HLA allele. The study compared the TCRbeta repertoires of patients with CD4+ T-cell large granular lymphocyte leukemia against those of healthy blood donors. Flow cytometry on FACSCanto II or FACSVerse showed that the purified fractions were more than 95% pure among lymphocytes.

The healthy controls were around 40 blood donors, and the buffy coats of these donors were supplied by the Finnish Red Cross blood service. All TCR-sequenced material derived from peripheral blood: patient blood samples and healthy donor buffy coats. Ficoll-Hypaque gradient centrifugation was used to isolate peripheral blood mononuclear cells. For the healthy controls, CD4+ cells were obtained from buffy coats by magnetic purification. Genomic DNA was extracted with the Gentra Puregene Cell and Tissue kit and quantified on a Qubit 2.0 fluorometer. The immunoSEQ assay at survey resolution was applied to genomic DNA for sequencing of TCRbeta rearrangements. On the authors' methods: A lowest detectable productive clonotype frequency of 2.59 x 10-5 was observed in the TCR sequencing data. Only productive TCRbeta rearrangements, meaning sequences that were complete and in-frame, were kept for the analyses. The clonality of each sample was calculated as Simpson clonality in the immunoSEQ Analyzer version 3.0. Based on frequency, clones were grouped as very rare, small, medium, large (1-20%) or hyperexpanded (>20%). Generation probabilities were estimated with OLGA 1.2.3, V-gene circos plots were made with VDJtools, specificities were looked up in VDJdb, and CDR3 motifs were identified with GLIPH. The immuneACCESS repertoire file appears here via TCRdb, limited to in-frame rearrangements. These files lack a portion of the clones; in checked studies, under half of the deficit traces to unresolved V genes, and the cause of the others is not known. That table gives V, J and clone size, and the DNA gave D and trimming. For this sample the table gives about 25,000 clones, of which 60% to 80% were detected only once. The top ten constitute about a tenth of the sample.

Of note for this clone: Its antigen is unknown. Base qualities are not recorded, but no much larger clone differs from it by a single base.

Here is what the overall study found, with its caveats: TRBV06-family usage was enriched among the top patient clones (8/27) compared with healthy controls (2/35). Each patient's main leukemic clonotypes were private, but around 27% of these clonotypes showed up at low frequency in the non-leukemic repertoires of other patients. Greater clonality appeared to be present in CD4-sorted patient repertoires than in healthy CD4+ repertoires, and the difference was retained after the putative leukemic clones were removed. The data were not HLA-matched, and the relatively small sample size could explain the higher clonality seen in CD4+ compared with CD8+ T-LGLL.

CDR1 and CDR2, looked up from the germline V gene, are SGHDN and FVKESK. Measured from the cysteine to the phenylalanine, the CDR3 is 16 residues long. Here the CDR3 DNA is all that survives: 48 bases in frame from base 1. V loses 3 bases of germline sequence and J loses 4 bases, and the interval between the two ends is 16 bases. Here the chain combines TRBV14 and TRBJ2-1, and perhaps TRBD2 as D gene, on 5 matching bases. The clonotype originates from a human donor in good health. The specimen sequenced was CD4+ T cells from blood buffy coats. The nucleotides are TGTGCCAGCAGCCACGGACCGGACTTCACATACAATGAGCAGTTCTTC. This yields the protein CASSHGPDFTYNEQFF.